This T cell receptor (beta chain) derives from a study of tumor-infiltrating lymphocytes in primary liver carcinoma. Broader study findings: Reduced overlap was seen in tumor-adjacent and tumor-blood pairs versus tumor region pairs.

The CDR3 is 12 amino acids long, termini counted. The researchers produced TCR beta cDNA from 450 to 600 ng total RNA with a constant-region primer. ARM-PCR was slightly modified, and three nested multiplex PCR rounds with it gave rise to the TCR beta libraries. Both of the initial two PCR rounds ran for roughly 10 cycles and employed TRBV1-TRBV30 forward primers alongside a C-beta reverse primer. Using its own MiXCR run on the multiplex PCR reads, TCRdb lists one record per CDR3 protein. The profile shows roughly 50,000 distinct CDR3 sequences, 60% to 75% of them singletons. Investigators took RNA and DNA out together from roughly 21-30 mg of unsorted bulk tissue. Primary liver carcinoma, confirmed by histopathology, was surgically resected. Patients had chronic HBV infection and were treatment-naive. Every tumor contributed samples taken at five separate regions. Remarks on this clonotype: Its antigen remains unknown. This CDR3 is missing its conserved last phenylalanine or tryptophan, likely due to a read error. The limits of the CDR3 on the DNA are not certain, so only TCRdb's listed CDR3 is given.

The chain uses TRBV12-3 or TRBV12-4 and TRBJ2-3; the D call TRBD1 from the table was never checked on the DNA. Source material: liver tumor tissue from sampling region 2. The subset here: tumor region T2, inferior pole. The TCR originated in a man aged 40-49 years with primary liver carcinoma and hepatitis B virus infection. CDR3 protein: CASSRGTDTEYL.